Each of the 17 T cell receptor beta chains below was sequenced from the same sample in a study of T cell changes during pregnancy in multiple sclerosis. TCRdb's copy holds only in-frame clones and misses some; the assay was immunoSEQ multiplex PCR. The profile shows fewer than 40,000 clones, approximately 87% of them singletons. The material was CD8+ T cells from peripheral blood mononuclear cells, obtained after pregnancy. The receptors were gathered from a female donor with multiple sclerosis, enrolled in a pregnancy study.

The chain couples TRBV19 to TRBJ2-7; 7 bases fit TRBD2. The J segment lost 1 base and the V segment lost 5 bases, leaving 5 bases of the junction unmatched. The CDR3 is 14 amino acids. Germline assignment: CDR1 LNHDA and CDR2 SQIVND (reference sequence). CDR3 DNA: TGTGCCAGTAGTTGGGGGGGAGATTCCTACGAGCAGTACTTC. Amino acid sequence: CASSWGGDSYEQYF.

The chain carries TRBV4-1 and TRBJ1-3; the D gene is possibly TRBD1 (6 bases). Trimming took off 4 bases at V and 1 base at J, with 14 bases between the two ends. This CDR3 has 16 residues. Germline V gene data show CDR1 as MGHRA and CDR2 as YSYEKL. CDR3 in DNA: TGCGCCAGCAGCCCAGGCGATACAGGGTCTGGAAACACCATATATTTT. Amino acids: CASSPGDTGSGNTIYF.

V and J are TRBV25-1 and TRBJ1-1; D possibly corresponds to TRBD1 (5 bases). CDR1 and CDR2 (germline): MGHDK, SYGVNS. V lost 3 bases and J 11 bases, leaving 16 bases between the germline ends. This CDR3 region has 13 residues. In DNA, the CDR3 is TGTGCCAGCAGTGAGGGGCAGGCCTTTGGGGCTTTCTTT. Its translation: CASSEGQAFGAFF. The complete variable domain, with remaining parts taken from reference TRBV25-1 and TRBJ1-1, reads EADIYQTPRYLVIGTGKKITLECSQTMGHDKMYWYQQDPGMELHLIHYSYGVNSTEKGDLSSESTVSRIRTEHFPLTLESARPSHTSQYLCASSEGQAFGAFFGQGTRLTVV.

The rearrangement joins TRBV2 to TRBJ2-6; D is perhaps TRBD2 (7 bases). Trimming cost V 10 bases and J 4 bases, with 17 bases left between them. Germline CDR1 reads SNHLY; CDR2 reads FYNNEI. This CDR3 comprises 15 residues. The CDR3 loop reads CATTAGAGGANVLTF. CDR3 DNA sequence: TGTGCCACCACGGCGGGGGCGGGAGGGGCCAACGTCCTGACTTTC.

This clone appeared a single time. The chain joins TRBV7-9 to TRBJ2-1; possible D gene TRBD1, 6 bases. The CDR3 runs 14 residues. Germline CDR1 SEHNR, CDR2 FQNEAQ (reference sequence). Trimming took 1 base from V and 5 from J, leaving 9 bases between them. CDR3: CASSLVPGDNEQFF. The CDR3 DNA reads TGTGCCAGCAGCTTAGTGCCAGGGGACAATGAGCAGTTCTTC.

V usage is TRBV25-1 and J usage is TRBJ2-7; 8 positions agree with TRBD1. This CDR3 has 14 amino acids. V shed 8 bases and J 2 bases; nucleotides not matched to a gene: 8. From germline, CDR1 is MGHDK and CDR2 SYGVNS. Here the CDR3 reads CASRGQATAYEQYF. The CDR3 bases are TGTGCCAGCCGGGGACAGGCCACAGCCTACGAGCAGTACTTC.

CDR3 nucleotide sequence: TGTGCCAGAGAAAGAGGGGAGGGGACCTACGAGCAGTACTTC. This translates into CARERGEGTYEQYF. This rearrangement joins TRBV2 to TRBJ2-7, with 7 bases aligning to TRBD2. The CDR3 covers 14 residues. Looked up from germline, CDR1 is SNHLY and CDR2 is FYNNEI. Losses at the gene ends were 9 bases for V and 2 bases for J; bases not matched to a gene: 10. The full variable domain, rest sourced from reference TRBV2 and TRBJ2-7, is EPEVTQTPSHQVTQMGQEVILRCVPISNHLYFYWYRQILGQKVEFLVSFYNNEISEKSEIFDDQFSVERPDGSNFTLKIRSTKLEDSAMYFCARERGEGTYEQYFGPGTRLTVT.

CDR3 loop: CASSEGQLYEQYF. CDR3 bases: TGTGCCAGTAGCGAAGGACAGCTATACGAGCAGTACTTC. The chain couples TRBV19 to TRBJ2-7, with D perhaps TRBD1 (6 bases). Germline values: CDR1 LNHDA, CDR2 SQIVND (reference sequence). V lost 6 bases and J lost 4, with 13 bases in between. The CDR3 contains 13 residues.

The chain employs TRBV6-1 and TRBJ1-1; no clear D gene. The CDR3 contains 14 residues. Germline values: CDR1 MNHNS, CDR2 SASEGT. Trimming stripped 6 bases from V and 5 bases from J, with 16 bases between. The DNA for the CDR3 is TGTGCCAGCAGGACCTGGGAGGCTATTACTGAAGCTTTCTTT. It codes for CASRTWEAITEAFF.

The chain has TRBV6-5 and TRBJ2-7, with 11 bases matching TRBD2. V was pared by 8 bases and J by 7 bases, with 10 bases of the junction left unmatched. In germline, CDR1 is MNHEY, CDR2 SVGAGI. CDR3 length: 14 residues. The chain's CDR3 is CASQLSGGAFEQYF. The CDR3 DNA reads TGTGCCAGCCAACTTAGCGGGGGGGCCTTTGAGCAGTACTTC.

The chain recombines TRBV15 with TRBJ2-1, with D unclear. Germline V gene lookup returns CDR1 LNHNV and CDR2 YYDKDF (reference sequence). The germline V and J ends were trimmed by 1 base and 9 bases, with 10 bases remaining between them. The CDR3 is 13 residues long. The CDR3 nucleotides are TGTGCCACCAGCAGAGCTCTGGCCATTGAGCAGTTCTTC. This encodes CATSRALAIEQFF.

This sequence joins TRBV7-6 and TRBJ2-3, with a possible D match to TRBD1 (6 bases). The CDR3 is 14 residues long. CDR1 and CDR2 from the germline V gene are SGHVS and FNYEAQ. V gave up 7 bases and J gave up 0 bases, with 11 bases separating them. CDR3 region: CASTEGVSTDTQYF. The CDR3 coding sequence is TGTGCCAGCACCGAGGGGGTTAGCACAGATACGCAGTATTTT.

The gene calls are TRBV6-1 and TRBJ1-1, with a tentative D call TRBD1 (5 bases). The germline gives CDR1 MNHNS, CDR2 SASEGT. The CDR3 extends over 13 amino acids. The V gene lost 5 bases and the J gene lost 7 bases, with 14 bases spanning the gap. In nucleotides, the CDR3 is TGTGCCAGCAGTTCGGGGGATGCGGGTGAAGCTTTCTTT. Translated, it gives CASSSGDAGEAFF.

J is TRBJ2-7 and V is TRBV11-2, with D maybe TRBD1 (6 bases). The CDR3 extends over 15 amino acids. Germline V gene sequence: CDR1 SGHAT, CDR2 FQNNGV. V was clipped by 5 bases and J by 2 bases, with 16 bases between them. The CDR3 loop is CASSTRQDPPYEQYF. Here the CDR3 DNA reads TGTGCCAGCAGCACCCGACAGGATCCCCCCTACGAGCAGTACTTC.

The CDR3 sequence is CASSVAGDPQDEQYF. In DNA, the CDR3 is TGTGCCAGCAGCGTCGCGGGGGACCCCCAGGACGAGCAGTACTTC. The rearrangement links TRBV9 to TRBJ2-7; 7 bases fit TRBD2. Germline CDR1 reads SGDLS; CDR2 reads YYNGEE. The CDR3 sequence is 15 residues long. J lost 5 bases, V lost 2 bases, and 10 bases had no gene match.

The V gene is TRBV4-3, the J gene TRBJ2-3; 8 positions agree with TRBD2. This CDR3 is built from 17 residues. Germline V gene data show CDR1 as LGHNA and CDR2 as YSLEER. J was trimmed by 4 bases and V by 2 bases; bases with no gene match: 11. CDR3 bases: TGCGCCAGCAGCCAACGCGCGTACGGGGGGGCCCCAGATACGCAGTATTTT. This sequence encodes CASSQRAYGGAPDTQYF.

The J gene is TRBJ1-3, the V gene TRBV15, with a tentative D call TRBD1 (5 bases). Germline CDR1 LNHNV, CDR2 YYDKDF (reference sequence). The V gene lost 1 base and the J gene lost 1 base, with 8 bases spanning the gap. CDR3 length: 15 amino acids. The CDR3 DNA is TGTGCCACCAGCAGAGGGGGGGGATCTGGAAACACCATATATTTT. As protein: CATSRGGGSGNTIYF.